A single sample gave rise to the 8 T cell receptor beta chains below, sequenced in a study of cytomegalovirus exposure and HLA in healthy donors. PCR primers comprised 60 Vbeta and 13 Jbeta primers. Only in-frame clones appear in the TCRdb table, and some are missing; sequencing was by immunoSEQ multiplex PCR. The table includes some 190,000 clones, 75% to 90% detected once. The specimen was PBMCs. The receptors originated from a woman in her 30s in good health and CMV-seronegative.

The chain recombines TRBV28 with TRBJ2-2, with TRBD2 matching over 12 bases. The CDR3 has 16 residues. Germline trimming cut 4 bases from V and 6 bases from J; bases unmatched to any gene: 6. Germline V gives CDR1 MDHEN, CDR2 SYDVKM. Here the CDR3 reads CASSSRLAGAAGELFF. In DNA form, the CDR3 reads TGTGCCAGCAGTTCCAGACTAGCGGGAGCGGCCGGGGAGCTGTTTTTT.

This clone was detected only a few times. The chain employs TRBV6-5 and TRBJ2-7, with D perhaps TRBD1 (6 bases). The CDR3 covers 14 residues. V was trimmed by 6 bases and J by 7 bases, leaving 19 bases between them. Germline values: CDR1 MNHEY, CDR2 SVGAGI. In DNA, the CDR3 is TGTGCCAGCAGCCCCTTGGGGGCGGTGGGTGAGCAGTACTTC. Translating it yields CASSPLGAVGEQYF.

The chain links TRBV15 to TRBJ2-7; 7 bases match TRBD1. Trimming cost V 3 bases and J 6 bases; bases outside gene matches: 5. The CDR3 spans 13 residues. In germline, CDR1 is LNHNV, CDR2 YYDKDF (reference sequence). The CDR3 spells CATSRDRFPEQYF. In nucleotides, the CDR3 is TGTGCCACCAGCAGGGACAGGTTCCCCGAGCAGTACTTC.

CDR3 nucleotides: TGTGCCAGCAGCTTAGCCAGGGTGGAAGGCTACACCTTC. It translates to CASSLARVEGYTF. The V gene is TRBV7-2, the J gene TRBJ1-2, with D perhaps TRBD1 (5 bases). V lost 0 bases, J lost 8 bases, and 10 bases lay in between. Germline CDR1 is SGHTA and CDR2 is FQGNSA. The CDR3 has 13 residues.

The chain employs TRBV5-4 and TRBJ2-3; 14 nucleotides align to TRBD2. Looked up from germline, CDR1 is SGHNT and CDR2 is YYREEE (reference sequence). This CDR3 region has 20 residues. The junction had 11 bases not matched to a gene; V was cut back by 0 bases and J by 2 bases. CDR3 protein: CASSLANGLAGGLFTDTQYF. CDR3 nucleotide sequence: TGTGCCAGCAGCTTGGCCAATGGACTAGCGGGGGGCCTCTTCACAGATACGCAGTATTTT.

The gene calls are TRBV6-4 and TRBJ2-2; 10 bases fit TRBD1. The trim removed 5 bases at V and 7 bases at J, leaving 10 bases unmatched. The CDR3 contains 16 residues. The germline gives CDR1 MRHNA, CDR2 SNTAGT. The CDR3 region has the DNA TGTGCCAGCAGTCCCGGACAGGGGGTTTCCGTCGGGGAGCTGTTTTTT. As protein: CASSPGQGVSVGELFF.

The V call is TRBV4-1, the J call TRBJ1-4; 9 bases map to TRBD1. CDR1 MGHRA and CDR2 YSYEKL come from the germline V gene. This CDR3 spans 16 amino acids. V was clipped by 1 base and J by 8 bases; unmatched bases: 8. CDR3 in DNA: TGCGCCAGCAGCCAAGCCCCGGGACAGGGCCGCGAAAAACTGTTTTTT. It specifies CASSQAPGQGREKLFF.

The chain joins TRBV15 to TRBJ1-2; D is possibly TRBD1 (6 bases). This CDR3 comprises 14 residues. CDR1 is LNHNV and CDR2 is YYDKDF in the germline V gene (reference sequence). Trimming removed 1 base from V and 8 bases from J, with 14 bases in between. CDR3 in DNA: TGTGCCACCAGCAGAGGGGGGCCACAACGGGGCTACACCTTC. Protein sequence: CATSRGGPQRGYTF.